The rows below give T cell receptor beta chains drawn from one sample of a study of T cell responses to AZD1222 COVID-19 vaccine. Generated by immunoSEQ multiplex PCR, the TCRdb table keeps only in-frame clones and is missing some. The sample consists of around 190,000 clones, 80% to 95% of them appearing once. Source: peripheral blood, taken on day 0 of AZD1222 vaccination. The receptor set was obtained from an adult in good health. The CDR3 runs from the conserved cysteine through the conserved F or W. The order of the fields is D gene, V gene, clone size, J gene, CDR3 DNA, CDR3 protein. The D gene is left open where the match is weak. Size is omitted from some rows. Given values are once, few, many or a class for expanded clones.

d_call: -
v_call: TRBV6-6
clone_size: -
j_call: TRBJ2-5
cdr3_nt: TGTGCCAGCGGAGAGACCCAGTACTTC
cdr3_aa: CASGETQYF

d_call: TRBD2
v_call: TRBV19
clone_size: -
j_call: TRBJ2-7
cdr3_nt: TGTGCCAGTAGTAACGAGCGGGGGGGCTCCTACGAGCAGTACTTC
cdr3_aa: CASSNERGGSYEQYF

d_call: TRBD1
v_call: TRBV6-6
clone_size: -
j_call: TRBJ1-4
cdr3_nt: TGTGCCAGCAGTTACTCGTGGACAGGGGGAGAAAAACTGTTTTTT
cdr3_aa: CASSYSWTGGEKLFF

d_call: -
v_call: TRBV6-5
clone_size: -
j_call: TRBJ1-6
cdr3_nt: TGTGCCAGCAGTTACGCACCGGGAAGCACTATGGCACCCCTCCACTTT
cdr3_aa: CASSYAPGSTMAPLHF

d_call: -
v_call: TRBV6-2/TRBV6-3
clone_size: -
j_call: TRBJ1-2
cdr3_nt: TGTGCCAGCAGTCCCACAGGTCGGTATGGCTACACCTTC
cdr3_aa: CASSPTGRYGYTF

d_call: -
v_call: TRBV28
clone_size: -
j_call: TRBJ1-4
cdr3_nt: TGTGCCAGCAGCTCTACAGGGCCCGCAACTAATGAAAAACTGTTTTTT
cdr3_aa: CASSSTGPATNEKLFF

d_call: -
v_call: TRBV5-4
clone_size: -
j_call: TRBJ2-5
cdr3_nt: TGTGCCAGCAGCTTCCCACCAGGGGAGACCCAGTACTTC
cdr3_aa: CASSFPPGETQYF

d_call: -
v_call: TRBV19
clone_size: once
j_call: TRBJ1-2
cdr3_nt: TGTGCCAGTACTAACCGACAGGCGCAAACTCGCTATGGCTACACCTTC
cdr3_aa: CASTNRQAQTRYGYTF

d_call: -
v_call: TRBV20-1
clone_size: -
j_call: TRBJ2-5
cdr3_nt: -
cdr3_aa: CSAVGWGSLYF

d_call: -
v_call: TRBV6-5
clone_size: -
j_call: TRBJ2-7
cdr3_nt: TGTGCCAGCAGTTACTCGACGACAGGCGGGCGGTACGAGCAGTACTTC
cdr3_aa: CASSYSTTGGRYEQYF

d_call: -
v_call: TRBV7-9
clone_size: -
j_call: TRBJ2-3
cdr3_nt: TGTGCCAGCAGCGAAAGGGTGTATACGCAGTATTTT
cdr3_aa: CASSERVYTQYF

d_call: -
v_call: TRBV9
clone_size: -
j_call: TRBJ2-1
cdr3_nt: TGTGCCAGCAGCGTAGAGGGGTACAATGAGCAGTTCTTC
cdr3_aa: CASSVEGYNEQFF

d_call: -
v_call: TRBV11-3
clone_size: -
j_call: TRBJ2-3
cdr3_nt: TGTGCCAGCAGCTTAGGAGACTCCGCCTATACGCAGTATTTT
cdr3_aa: CASSLGDSAYTQYF

d_call: TRBD1
v_call: TRBV6-1
clone_size: once
j_call: TRBJ1-1
cdr3_nt: TGTGCCAGCAGTGAGGGACAGGGGTGGGGAACTGAAGCTTTCTTT
cdr3_aa: CASSEGQGWGTEAFF

d_call: TRBD2
v_call: TRBV6-2/TRBV6-3
clone_size: -
j_call: TRBJ2-7
cdr3_nt: TGTGCCAGCAGTTTTCCGACTCGGGTAGCGGGGGGCTACGAGCAGTACTTC
cdr3_aa: CASSFPTRVAGGYEQYF

d_call: -
v_call: TRBV5-1
clone_size: -
j_call: TRBJ2-3
cdr3_nt: TGCGCCAGCAGCTTGGCCAGGCCGCCAGATACGCAGTATTTT
cdr3_aa: CASSLARPPDTQYF

d_call: TRBD1
v_call: TRBV5-1
clone_size: -
j_call: TRBJ2-5
cdr3_nt: TGCGCCAGCAGCTTGGGGTCGCAGGGGGCATGGGAGACCCAGTACTTC
cdr3_aa: CASSLGSQGAWETQYF

d_call: -
v_call: TRBV5-8
clone_size: -
j_call: TRBJ2-7
cdr3_nt: TGTGCCAGCAGCTTAAGATACGAGCAGTACTTC
cdr3_aa: CASSLRYEQYF

d_call: -
v_call: TRBV7-9
clone_size: -
j_call: TRBJ1-1
cdr3_nt: TGTGCCAGCAGCTTATTGGCCACTGAAGCTTTCTTT
cdr3_aa: CASSLLATEAFF

d_call: -
v_call: TRBV4-1
clone_size: -
j_call: TRBJ1-5
cdr3_nt: TGCGCCAGCAGCCGTGCGGCGACTCCAAATCAGCCCCAGCATTTT
cdr3_aa: CASSRAATPNQPQHF

d_call: -
v_call: TRBV6-2/TRBV6-3
clone_size: -
j_call: TRBJ1-1
cdr3_nt: TGTGCCAGCAGCTTCTTGGGGGCGAGTGTGGAGGGTGAAGCTTTCTTT
cdr3_aa: CASSFLGASVEGEAFF

d_call: TRBD1
v_call: TRBV7-9
clone_size: -
j_call: TRBJ1-2
cdr3_nt: TGTGCCAGCAGTAACGTACAGGGGGATGGCTACACCTTC
cdr3_aa: CASSNVQGDGYTF

d_call: -
v_call: TRBV14
clone_size: -
j_call: TRBJ1-2
cdr3_nt: TGTGCCAGCAGCCAAACAGGGTACGGCTACACCTTC
cdr3_aa: CASSQTGYGYTF

d_call: -
v_call: TRBV7-6
clone_size: -
j_call: TRBJ2-5
cdr3_nt: TGTGCCAGCAGCTTATTTATGGGGAGTCAAGAGACCCAGTACTTC
cdr3_aa: CASSLFMGSQETQYF

d_call: TRBD1
v_call: TRBV3-1/TRBV3-2
clone_size: once
j_call: TRBJ1-2
cdr3_nt: TGTGCCAGCAGCATGGGACAGGGGAGGAATGGCTACACCTTC
cdr3_aa: CASSMGQGRNGYTF

d_call: -
v_call: TRBV7-2
clone_size: -
j_call: TRBJ2-3
cdr3_nt: TGTGCCAGCAGCTTTAGGTGGGGGGGCGGGTCCCCAGATACGCAGTATTTT
cdr3_aa: CASSFRWGGGSPDTQYF

d_call: TRBD2
v_call: TRBV3-1/TRBV3-2
clone_size: -
j_call: TRBJ2-3
cdr3_nt: TGTGCCAGCAGCCCCCTTGGCGCTAGCGGGTTCACAGATACGCAGTATTTT
cdr3_aa: CASSPLGASGFTDTQYF

d_call: TRBD1
v_call: TRBV5-5
clone_size: -
j_call: TRBJ1-2
cdr3_nt: TGTGCCAGCAGTCAACAGGGGAACTATGGCTACACCTTC
cdr3_aa: CASSQQGNYGYTF

d_call: -
v_call: TRBV10-3
clone_size: -
j_call: TRBJ1-3
cdr3_nt: TGTGCCATCAGTGAGTCGAAGGGGACTGGAAACACCATATATTTT
cdr3_aa: CAISESKGTGNTIYF

d_call: TRBD2
v_call: TRBV11-2
clone_size: -
j_call: TRBJ2-7
cdr3_nt: TGTGCCAGCAGCTTAGGAGCTAGCGGGGCACCCTACGAGCAGTACTTC
cdr3_aa: CASSLGASGAPYEQYF

d_call: -
v_call: TRBV19
clone_size: -
j_call: TRBJ1-2
cdr3_nt: TGTGCCAGTAGCCGAACAGGCGTTTCAGCCTATGGCTACACCTTC
cdr3_aa: CASSRTGVSAYGYTF

d_call: TRBD2
v_call: TRBV15
clone_size: -
j_call: TRBJ2-1
cdr3_nt: TGTGCCACCAGCAGAGATCAACTAGCGGGGGGCTATGAGCAGTTCTTC
cdr3_aa: CATSRDQLAGGYEQFF

d_call: -
v_call: TRBV12-3/TRBV12-4
clone_size: -
j_call: TRBJ1-1
cdr3_nt: TGTGCCAGCATCCTAAACACTGAAGCTTTCTTT
cdr3_aa: CASILNTEAFF

d_call: -
v_call: TRBV19
clone_size: -
j_call: TRBJ1-2
cdr3_nt: TGTGCCAGTAGTATAGAACCCAGGGCGTATGGCTACACCTTC
cdr3_aa: CASSIEPRAYGYTF

d_call: -
v_call: TRBV27
clone_size: once
j_call: TRBJ1-5
cdr3_nt: TGTGCCAGCAGTTTTATAGGGATGGGCAATCAGCCCCAGCATTTT
cdr3_aa: CASSFIGMGNQPQHF

d_call: -
v_call: TRBV5-8
clone_size: -
j_call: TRBJ1-5
cdr3_nt: TGTGCCAGCAGCTCCGGGACAAAGCATTTT
cdr3_aa: CASSSGTKHF

d_call: -
v_call: TRBV6-6
clone_size: -
j_call: TRBJ1-6
cdr3_nt: TGTGCCAGCAGTTCAACATGGACAGCCAATTCACCCCTCCACTTT
cdr3_aa: CASSSTWTANSPLHF

d_call: -
v_call: TRBV12-3/TRBV12-4
clone_size: -
j_call: TRBJ1-2
cdr3_nt: TGTGCCAGCAGTTTAATGCCAGACTATGGCTACACCTTC
cdr3_aa: CASSLMPDYGYTF

d_call: -
v_call: TRBV5-1
clone_size: once
j_call: TRBJ1-2
cdr3_nt: TGCGCCAGCAGCCTGGAGGGACGGTCTAACTATGGCTACACCTTC
cdr3_aa: CASSLEGRSNYGYTF

d_call: TRBD2
v_call: TRBV9
clone_size: -
j_call: TRBJ2-5
cdr3_nt: TGTGCCAGCAGCGGGGGGCAGCGGGGGCCCGTCCAAGAGACCCAGTACTTC
cdr3_aa: CASSGGQRGPVQETQYF

d_call: TRBD1
v_call: TRBV5-6
clone_size: -
j_call: TRBJ1-5
cdr3_nt: TGTGCCAGCAGCTTGAGGGGGCGCAATCAGCCCCAGCATTTT
cdr3_aa: CASSLRGRNQPQHF

d_call: -
v_call: TRBV6-5
clone_size: -
j_call: TRBJ2-3
cdr3_nt: TGTGCCAGCAGTTACTCGACCGGTTACGATACGCAGTATTTT
cdr3_aa: CASSYSTGYDTQYF

d_call: TRBD2
v_call: TRBV19
clone_size: -
j_call: TRBJ2-5
cdr3_nt: TGTGCGAGCGGGGACCCGGTCTTCGAGACCCAGTACTTC
cdr3_aa: CASGDPVFETQYF

d_call: TRBD1
v_call: TRBV7-8
clone_size: -
j_call: TRBJ1-2
cdr3_nt: TGTGCCAGCAGCTTAGGAGGGGGCGATGGCTACACCTTC
cdr3_aa: CASSLGGGDGYTF

d_call: -
v_call: TRBV6-5
clone_size: -
j_call: TRBJ2-7
cdr3_nt: TGTGCCAGCAGTTCCCCAGGGGAGGGCTCCTACGAGCAGTACTTC
cdr3_aa: CASSSPGEGSYEQYF

d_call: -
v_call: TRBV28
clone_size: -
j_call: TRBJ1-6
cdr3_nt: TGTGCCAGCGTCGGCGCGGGCAGCGGATCACCCCTCCACTTT
cdr3_aa: CASVGAGSGSPLHF